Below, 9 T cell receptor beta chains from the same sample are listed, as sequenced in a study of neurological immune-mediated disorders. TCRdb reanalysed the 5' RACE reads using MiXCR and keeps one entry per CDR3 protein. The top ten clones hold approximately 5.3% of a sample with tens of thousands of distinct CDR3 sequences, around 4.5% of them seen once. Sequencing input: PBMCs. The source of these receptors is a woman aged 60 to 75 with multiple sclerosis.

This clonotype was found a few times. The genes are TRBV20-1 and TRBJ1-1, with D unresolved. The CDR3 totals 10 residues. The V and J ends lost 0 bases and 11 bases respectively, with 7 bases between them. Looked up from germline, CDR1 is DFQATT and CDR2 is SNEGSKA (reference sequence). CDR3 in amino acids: CSARDAGAFF. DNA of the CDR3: TGCAGTGCTAGAGATGCGGGGGCTTTCTTT.

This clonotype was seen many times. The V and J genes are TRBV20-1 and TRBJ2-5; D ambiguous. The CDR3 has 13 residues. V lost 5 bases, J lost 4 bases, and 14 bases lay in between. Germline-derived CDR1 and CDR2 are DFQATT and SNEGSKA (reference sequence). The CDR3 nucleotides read TGCAGTGCTCCTAACCCTTATTCAGAGACCCAGTACTTC. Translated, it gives CSAPNPYSETQYF.

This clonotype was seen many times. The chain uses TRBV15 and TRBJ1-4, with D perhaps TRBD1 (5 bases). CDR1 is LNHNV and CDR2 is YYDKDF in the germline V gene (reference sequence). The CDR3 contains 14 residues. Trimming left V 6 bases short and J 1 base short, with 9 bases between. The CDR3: CATRRDGTNEKLFF. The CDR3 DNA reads TGTGCCACCAGAAGGGACGGAACTAATGAAAAACTGTTTTTT.

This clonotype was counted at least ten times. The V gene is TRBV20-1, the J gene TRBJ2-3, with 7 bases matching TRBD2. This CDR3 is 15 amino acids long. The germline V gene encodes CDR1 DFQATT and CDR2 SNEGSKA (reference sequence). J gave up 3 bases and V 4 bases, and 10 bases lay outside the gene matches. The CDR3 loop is CSANHRLASTDTQYF. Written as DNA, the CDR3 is TGCAGTGCTAACCACCGACTAGCTTCTACAGATACGCAGTATTTT.

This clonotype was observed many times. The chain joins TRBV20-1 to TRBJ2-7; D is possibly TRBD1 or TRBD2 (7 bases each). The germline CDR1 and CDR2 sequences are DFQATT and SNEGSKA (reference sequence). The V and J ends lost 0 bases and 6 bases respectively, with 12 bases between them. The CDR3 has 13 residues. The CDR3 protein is CSARDPGGAEQYF. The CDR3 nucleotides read TGCAGTGCTAGAGATCCAGGGGGGGCCGAGCAGTACTTC.

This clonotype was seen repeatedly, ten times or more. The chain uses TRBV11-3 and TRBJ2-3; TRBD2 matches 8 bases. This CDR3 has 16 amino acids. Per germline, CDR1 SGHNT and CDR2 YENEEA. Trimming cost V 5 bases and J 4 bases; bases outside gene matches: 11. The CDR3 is CASSGGLAGFADTQYF. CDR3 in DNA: TGTGCCAGCAGCGGCGGACTAGCAGGCTTCGCAGATACGCAGTATTTT.

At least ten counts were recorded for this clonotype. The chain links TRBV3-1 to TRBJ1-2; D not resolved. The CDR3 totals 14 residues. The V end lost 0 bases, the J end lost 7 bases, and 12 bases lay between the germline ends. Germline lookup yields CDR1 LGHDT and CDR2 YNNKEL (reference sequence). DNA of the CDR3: TGTGCCAGCAGCCAAGAGGGGAATCCCCTTGGCTACACCTTC. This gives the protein CASSQEGNPLGYTF.

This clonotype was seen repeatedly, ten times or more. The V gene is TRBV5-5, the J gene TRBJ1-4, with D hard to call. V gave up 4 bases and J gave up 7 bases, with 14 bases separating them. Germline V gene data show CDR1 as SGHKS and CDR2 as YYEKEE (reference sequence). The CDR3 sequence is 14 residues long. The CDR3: CASSLPAGLEKLFF. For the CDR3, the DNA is TGTGCCAGCAGCCTCCCGGCAGGCCTTGAAAAACTGTTTTTT.

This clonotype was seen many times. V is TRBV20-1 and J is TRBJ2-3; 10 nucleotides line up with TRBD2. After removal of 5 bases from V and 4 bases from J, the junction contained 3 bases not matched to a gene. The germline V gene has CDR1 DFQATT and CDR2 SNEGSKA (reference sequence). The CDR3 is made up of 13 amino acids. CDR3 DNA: TGCAGTGCTGGCCTAGCGGGGGCAGATACGCAGTATTTT. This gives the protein CSAGLAGADTQYF.